Listed here are 26 T cell receptor beta chains from one sample, sequenced in a study of control samples from healthy donors and cancer patients. TCRdb keeps only in-frame clones here, not all; method: immunoSEQ multiplex PCR. The data contain 99,000 or so clones, about 80% of them singletons. Sequenced: blood. These TCRs come from a woman aged 45-65 years in good health.

This chain joins TRBV4-2 and TRBJ1-5; 8 bases match TRBD1. The CDR3 spans 19 residues. J gave up 5 bases and V 0 bases, and 15 bases lay outside the gene matches. The germline V gene encodes CDR1 LGHNA and CDR2 YNFKEQ. CDR3 amino acids: CASSQDIPQQGVFHQPQHF. CDR3 DNA: TGTGCCAGCAGCCAAGATATCCCCCAACAGGGGGTATTTCATCAGCCCCAGCATTTT.

This sequence joins TRBV9 and TRBJ2-3; 9 nucleotides align to TRBD2. V was clipped by 2 bases and J by 4 bases; unmatched bases: 5. Germline loops: CDR1 SGDLS, CDR2 YYNGEE. This CDR3 comprises 15 residues. Written as DNA, the CDR3 is TGTGCCAGCAGCGTTCTAGCGGGAAACGCAGATACGCAGTATTTT. It translates to CASSVLAGNADTQYF.

This clone was detected once. The J gene is TRBJ2-2, the V gene TRBV19, with D unresolved. CDR3 size: 13 residues. V gave up 2 bases and J gave up 7 bases, with 8 bases separating them. The germline CDR1 and CDR2 sequences are LNHDA and SQIVND (reference sequence). The CDR3 nucleotides are TGTGCCAGTAGTATACGTGGGGACGGGGAGCTGTTTTTT. It yields the protein CASSIRGDGELFF.

This chain uses TRBV13 with TRBJ2-1, with TRBD2 matching over 10 bases. The V gene end was trimmed by 1 base and the J gene end by 0 bases; junction bases not matched to a gene: 6. The CDR3 contains 18 residues. CDR1 PRHDT and CDR2 FYEKMQ come from the germline V gene (reference sequence). CDR3 DNA sequence: TGTGCCAGCAGCTTAGTTAGCGGGGGGCCTTTCTCCTACAATGAGCAGTTCTTC. Translated: CASSLVSGGPFSYNEQFF. Complete variable domain (other parts from reference TRBV13 and TRBJ2-1): AAGVIQSPRHLIKEKRETATLKCYPIPRHDTVYWYQQGPGQDPQFLISFYEKMQSDKGSIPDRFSAQQFSDYHSELNMSSLELGDSALYFCASSLVSGGPFSYNEQFFGPGTRLTVL.

The V call is TRBV27, the J call TRBJ1-5; no reliable D call. CDR3 length equals 15 residues. The V gene lost 3 bases and the J gene lost 1 base, with 10 bases spanning the gap. Per the germline V gene, CDR1 is MNHEY and CDR2 is SMNVEV (reference sequence). The CDR3 region is CASSFGVASNQPQHF. The CDR3, as DNA: TGTGCCAGCAGTTTTGGGGTCGCAAGCAATCAGCCCCAGCATTTT.

The V call is TRBV11-3, the J call TRBJ1-2; tentative D call: TRBD1 (6 bases). Germline CDR1 and CDR2: SGHNT and YENEEA. The V end lost 8 bases, the J end lost 4 bases, and 35 bases lay between the germline ends. The CDR3 runs to 20 residues. Written as DNA, the CDR3 is TGTGCCAGCGCTTGGACAGATTTGCCCCCGTTGTGTCGCGTTCCCTATGGCTACACCTTC. It codes for CASAWTDLPPLCRVPYGYTF. The full variable domain, its missing parts supplied by reference TRBV11-3 and TRBJ1-2, is EAGVVQSPRYKIIEKKQPVAFWCNPISGHNTLYWYLQNLGQGPELLIRYENEEAVDDSQLPKDRFSAERLKGVDSTLKIQPAELGDSAVYLCASAWTDLPPLCRVPYGYTFGSGTRLTVV.

This clone showed up just once. The chain has TRBV12-3 or TRBV12-4 and TRBJ1-5; a possible D gene is TRBD1 (6 bases). This CDR3 contains 13 residues. The V and J ends lost 5 bases and 3 bases respectively, with 8 bases between them. The CDR3 spells CASSGQINQPQHF. DNA of the CDR3: TGTGCCAGCAGTGGACAGATCAATCAGCCCCAGCATTTT.

The chain is built from TRBV9 and TRBJ1-4; tentative D call: TRBD1 (5 bases). The germline V gene has CDR1 SGDLS and CDR2 YYNGEE. The length of the CDR3 is 16 residues. V lost 0 bases and J lost 3, with 12 bases in between. The CDR3 loop reads CASSVAGHGPNEKLFF. CDR3 nucleotide sequence: TGTGCCAGCAGCGTAGCCGGACACGGACCTAATGAAAAACTGTTTTTT.

The chain carries TRBV28 and TRBJ1-1, with a tentative D call TRBD1 (5 bases). This CDR3 has 16 amino acids. CDR1 and CDR2 (germline): MDHEN, SYDVKM. Trimming stripped 4 bases from V and 1 base from J, with 16 bases between. CDR3 DNA: TGTGCCAGCAGTTCGGCAGGGATAGAGGGGAACACTGAAGCTTTCTTT. It translates to CASSSAGIEGNTEAFF.

This chain joins TRBV7-9 and TRBJ2-3, with 7 bases aligning to TRBD2. The germline V gene encodes CDR1 SEHNR and CDR2 FQNEAQ (reference sequence). V lost 3 bases to trimming and J lost 5 bases; unmatched junction nucleotides: 8. The CDR3 is made up of 15 amino acids. The CDR3 DNA is TGTGCCAGCAGCTTGTCCGCGCTAGCGGAAGATACGCAGTATTTT. This gives the protein CASSLSALAEDTQYF.

This sequence joins TRBV10-3 and TRBJ2-2, with D possibly matching TRBD2 (5 bases). The CDR3 has 13 amino acids. Germline V lookup: CDR1 ENHRY, CDR2 SYGVKD. V dropped 10 bases and J dropped 9 bases, with 18 bases sitting between them. In nucleotides, the CDR3 is TGTGCCACCGCCCTGAGGGTCGGCCGGGAGCTGTTTTTT. Protein sequence: CATALRVGRELFF.

The CDR3 sequence is CASSSQASRTASYEQYF. In DNA form, the CDR3 reads TGTGCCAGCAGCTCGCAGGCCTCCCGGACAGCCTCCTACGAGCAGTACTTC. The chain recombines TRBV11-2 with TRBJ2-7; a weak D match, TRBD1 (6 bases). Trimming took off 4 bases at V and 0 bases at J, with 19 bases between the two ends. The CDR3 runs to 17 residues. The germline gives CDR1 SGHAT, CDR2 FQNNGV.

The rearrangement links TRBV12-3 or TRBV12-4 to TRBJ2-2; D remains ambiguous. V gave up 3 bases and J gave up 7 bases, with 3 bases separating them. The CDR3 is 11 amino acids. The CDR3: CASSLSGELFF. The CDR3 DNA follows: TGTGCCAGCAGTTTGAGCGGGGAGCTGTTTTTT.

The chain has TRBV30 and TRBJ1-1, with no clear D. The V end was cut by 2 bases, the J end by 4 bases, with 5 bases between. This CDR3 spans 11 amino acids. CDR1 and CDR2 from the germline V gene are GTSNPN and SVGIG (reference sequence). The CDR3 DNA reads TGTGCCTGGAGTACGACCACTGAAGCTTTCTTT. Translation gives CAWSTTTEAFF. The full variable domain, rest sourced from reference TRBV30 and TRBJ1-1, is SQTIHQWPATLVQPVGSPLSLECTVEGTSNPNLYWYRQAAGRGLQLLFYSVGIGQISSEVPQNLSASRPQDRQFILSSKKLLLSDSGFYLCAWSTTTEAFFGQGTRLTVV.

This clone has more than one count but fewer than ten. The chain combines TRBV21-1 with TRBJ2-7. TRBV21-1 is a listed pseudogene. The CDR3 covers 11 residues. This CDR3 reads CASSNGCEQYF. The CDR3 DNA follows: TGTGCCAGCAGCAACGGCTGCGAGCAGTACTTC.

The chain joins TRBV12-3 or TRBV12-4 to TRBJ2-7; D uncertain. The CDR3 is 12 amino acids. V lost 1 base and J 7 bases, leaving 8 bases between the germline ends. CDR3 bases: TGTGCCAGCAGTTTAGGGCCCGATGAGCAGTACTTC. Translation gives CASSLGPDEQYF.

The chain is built from TRBV19 and TRBJ2-1, with a weak D call TRBD1 (6 bases). The CDR3 totals 13 residues. Trimming removed 4 bases from V and 10 bases from J, with 14 bases in between. From germline, CDR1 is LNHDA and CDR2 SQIVND (reference sequence). CDR3 protein: CASSSQQGTEQFF. CDR3 in DNA: TGTGCCAGTAGTAGCCAACAGGGTACCGAGCAGTTCTTC.

This sequence joins TRBV6-5 and TRBJ1-5; D remains unclear. Germline V CDR1 and CDR2: MNHEY, SVGAGI. V was trimmed by 8 bases and J by 0 bases, leaving 11 bases between them. The CDR3 runs 14 residues. CDR3 bases: TGTGCCAGCTTAGAACAAAATAGCAATCAGCCCCAGCATTTT. This encodes CASLEQNSNQPQHF.

This chain joins TRBV19 and TRBJ2-2, with 7 bases that match TRBD1. The germline V gene has CDR1 LNHDA and CDR2 SQIVND (reference sequence). The CDR3 covers 14 residues. V shed 7 bases and J 0 bases; nucleotides not matched to a gene: 2. The CDR3: CASKGQTNTGELFF. DNA for the CDR3: TGTGCCAGTAAGGGACAGACGAACACCGGGGAGCTGTTTTTT.

This clone occurred once. The V call is TRBV5-6, the J call TRBJ2-1, with TRBD1 identical over 10 bases. Germline V gene sequence: CDR1 SGHDT, CDR2 YYEEEE. V lost 4 bases, J lost 1 base, and 8 bases stayed unmatched. The CDR3 sequence is 17 residues long. CDR3 coding DNA: TGTGCCAGCAGCACACCCGGGACAGGGGATTCCTACAATGAGCAGTTCTTC. It yields the protein CASSTPGTGDSYNEQFF.

This chain joins TRBV10-3 and TRBJ1-3; D remains unclear. The germline CDR1 and CDR2 sequences are ENHRY and SYGVKD. This CDR3 comprises 12 residues. Trimming took 10 bases from V and 10 from J, leaving 17 bases between them. DNA for the CDR3: TGTGCCACCCGGACCGAACCTTCGACCATATATTTT. Protein: CATRTEPSTIYF.

The chain carries TRBV19 and TRBJ1-5, with D maybe TRBD1 (5 bases). CDR3 length: 14 amino acids. The ends were cut back, 4 bases at V and 7 bases at J, with 14 bases in the middle. Germline V CDR1 and CDR2: LNHDA, SQIVND (reference sequence). The CDR3, as DNA: TGTGCCAGTAGTAAAGGGGTGCTGAGCCAGCCCCAGCATTTT. This translates into CASSKGVLSQPQHF.

The table lists this clone with a count of one. This chain connects TRBV5-4 to TRBJ2-3; 7 bases fit TRBD2. Trimming at V came to 0 bases and at J to 0 bases, leaving 13 bases not matched to a gene. This CDR3 has 19 amino acids. Germline lookup yields CDR1 SGHNT and CDR2 YYREEE (reference sequence). CDR3 nucleotide sequence: TGTGCCAGCAGCTTGGCGTTTGGCGGGGGTCCTCCTAGCACAGATACGCAGTATTTT. Its protein product is CASSLAFGGGPPSTDTQYF.

This clone was seen just once. J is TRBJ1-5 and V is TRBV28; 11 bases are a match to TRBD1. The V and J ends lost 6 bases and 0 bases, in that order; junction bases with no gene match: 7. The CDR3 sequence is 17 residues long. CDR1 and CDR2 from the germline V gene are MDHEN and SYDVKM. The CDR3 loop reads CASSPGTGGHSNQPQHF. The CDR3 DNA follows: TGTGCCAGCAGCCCCGGGACAGGGGGTCATAGCAATCAGCCCCAGCATTTT.

This clone was seen a single time. The chain uses TRBV5-1 and TRBJ2-3; 12 bases are a match to TRBD1. This CDR3 comprises 15 residues. The V segment lost 6 bases and the J segment 6 bases; nucleotides outside the gene matches: 8. Germline CDR1 and CDR2: SGHRS and YFSETQ. The CDR3 DNA reads TGCGCCAGCAACCTCGGGGACAGGGGGCCGGATACGCAGTATTTT. This sequence encodes CASNLGDRGPDTQYF.

This clone was observed a few times. The CDR3 loop reads CATSRDPLDGYTF. In DNA, the CDR3 is TGTGCCACCAGCAGAGACCCCTTGGATGGCTACACCTTC. This chain links TRBV15 with TRBJ1-2, with unresolved D. Between the trimmed V and J ends, which lost 0 bases and 6 bases, there was a span of 8 bases. This CDR3 has 13 amino acids. Germline assignment: CDR1 LNHNV and CDR2 YYDKDF (reference sequence).